Each of the 4 T cell receptor beta chains below was sequenced from the same sample in a study of regulatory T cells in long-lasting Graves disease. Combining iRepertoire HTBI primers with Arm-PCR of CDR3 regions, the authors built TCR beta libraries. TCRdb re-called the multiplex PCR reads through MiXCR, storing one row per CDR3 protein. The repertoire consists of under 450,000 distinct CDR3 sequences, with roughly 20% occurring once and the leading ten covering around 30%. Time point: persistent/refractory GD, antithyroid drugs over 5 years with positive TRAb. Generation of the TCR library employed RNA extracted from PBMCs. Sample: peripheral blood mononuclear cells (PBMCs), taken when the disease was refractory, from a patient treated with antithyroid drugs. All receptors come from a middle-aged woman with Graves disease.

This clonotype has ten or more counts. The V call is TRBV7-9, the J call TRBJ1-2; possible D gene TRBD1, 6 bases. Trimming left V 3 bases short and J 2 bases short, with 10 bases between. Germline CDR1 and CDR2: SEHNR and FQNEAQ (reference sequence). The CDR3 runs to 14 residues. CDR3 residues: CASSFPGANYGYTF. The DNA for the CDR3 is TGTGCCAGCAGCTTCCCGGGGGCGAACTATGGCTACACCTTC.

In this sample, this clonotype turned up a few times. The gene calls are TRBV2 and TRBJ1-5; D might be TRBD1 (6 bases). The CDR3 length is 15 residues. Trimming left V 8 bases short and J 0 bases short, with 14 bases between. CDR1 SNHLY and CDR2 FYNNEI come from the germline V gene. CDR3 sequence reads: CASRQAEISNQPQHF. The CDR3 DNA follows: TGTGCCAGCCGACAGGCCGAGATTAGCAATCAGCCCCAGCATTTT.

This clonotype appeared a few times. The rearrangement joins TRBV6-5 to TRBJ2-7, with 8 bases that match TRBD2. With 2 bases clipped from V and 3 bases from J, the junction kept 6 bases outside the gene matches. The CDR3 extends over 15 amino acids. The germline V gene encodes CDR1 MNHEY and CDR2 SVGAGI. This CDR3 is CASSYRAGEGYEQYF. Here the CDR3 DNA reads TGTGCCAGCAGTTACCGAGCGGGAGAGGGCTACGAGCAGTACTTC.

This clonotype was counted at least ten times. The V gene is TRBV28, the J gene TRBJ1-2; 7 bases agree with TRBD1. Germline trimming cut 5 bases from V and 4 bases from J; bases unmatched to any gene: 1. Germline V gene sequence: CDR1 MDHEN, CDR2 SYDVKM. The CDR3 loop spans 12 amino acids. The CDR3 spells CASSRQGYGYTF. Here the CDR3 DNA reads TGTGCCAGCAGTCGACAGGGCTATGGCTACACCTTC.